These T cell receptor beta chains were read from a single sample in a study of CD8+ T cells in alopecia areata. Generated by immunoSEQ multiplex PCR, the TCRdb table keeps only in-frame clones and is missing some. The table records 95,000 to 110,000 clones, roughly half of them present only once. Source material: CD4+ T cells sorted from blood. These receptor sequences come from a human donor in good health. The CDR3 runs from the conserved cysteine through the conserved F or W. Fields, in order: clone size, J gene, V gene, D gene, CDR3 DNA, CDR3 protein. D genes are given only for firm matches. Where a row states a size, it is once, few, many or the class of an expanded clone; other rows omit it.

clone_size: once; j_call: TRBJ1-1; v_call: TRBV30; d_call: TRBD1; cdr3_nt: TGTGCCTCGGGACAGGCGAACACTGAAGCTTTCTTT; cdr3_aa: CASGQANTEAFF
clone_size: -; j_call: TRBJ2-4; v_call: TRBV2; d_call: TRBD2; cdr3_nt: TGTGCCAGCAGTGCAGAACTAGCGGATGGAAACATTCAGTACTTC; cdr3_aa: CASSAELADGNIQYF
clone_size: few; j_call: TRBJ2-3; v_call: TRBV5-1; d_call: -; cdr3_nt: TGCGCCAGCAGCCCCTGGGACACCATCCTAAGCACAGATACGCAGTATTTT; cdr3_aa: CASSPWDTILSTDTQYF
clone_size: -; j_call: TRBJ1-1; v_call: TRBV29-1; d_call: TRBD1; cdr3_nt: TGCAGCGGCTACGGGACAGGATCGAACACTGAAGCTTTCTTT; cdr3_aa: CSGYGTGSNTEAFF
clone_size: -; j_call: TRBJ2-7; v_call: TRBV29-1; d_call: -; cdr3_nt: TGCAGCGCTGGACTTGGGGGGACACTCCCCTACGAGCAGTACTTC; cdr3_aa: CSAGLGGTLPYEQYF
clone_size: -; j_call: TRBJ2-2; v_call: TRBV5-1; d_call: -; cdr3_nt: TGCGCCAGCAGCTCTCAGGGAAACACCGGGGAGCTGTTTTTT; cdr3_aa: CASSSQGNTGELFF
clone_size: -; j_call: TRBJ1-2; v_call: TRBV9; d_call: -; cdr3_nt: TGTGCCAGCAGCCCCCCCCGGGCCCGGGACGGCCGCGGCTACACCTTC; cdr3_aa: CASSPPRARDGRGYTF
clone_size: -; j_call: TRBJ1-1; v_call: TRBV2; d_call: -; cdr3_nt: TGTGCCAGCAGTGCGCGGCAGGCCCCGAACACTGAAGCTTTCTTT; cdr3_aa: CASSARQAPNTEAFF
clone_size: -; j_call: TRBJ2-7; v_call: TRBV5-4; d_call: -; cdr3_nt: TGTGCCAGCAGCGGGGACCCCGGCCCATACGAGCAGTACTTC; cdr3_aa: CASSGDPGPYEQYF
clone_size: -; j_call: TRBJ2-7; v_call: TRBV6-5; d_call: -; cdr3_nt: TGTGCCAGCAGTACCCCCCACCGAGACGAGCAGTACTTC; cdr3_aa: CASSTPHRDEQYF
clone_size: few; j_call: TRBJ2-4; v_call: TRBV7-2; d_call: -; cdr3_nt: TGTGCCAGCAGCTTAGATCCCACGGGTCTCGCCAAAAACATTCAGTACTTC; cdr3_aa: CASSLDPTGLAKNIQYF
clone_size: -; j_call: TRBJ2-7; v_call: TRBV5-1; d_call: -; cdr3_nt: TGCGCCAGCAGCCCCGGGCAGATGTCCTTCGAGCAGTACTTC; cdr3_aa: CASSPGQMSFEQYF
clone_size: -; j_call: TRBJ2-5; v_call: TRBV5-1; d_call: TRBD1; cdr3_nt: TGCGCCAGCAGCTTGTCGGCTACAGGGGGAGAGACCCAGTACTTC; cdr3_aa: CASSLSATGGETQYF
clone_size: few; j_call: TRBJ1-2; v_call: TRBV6-6; d_call: -; cdr3_nt: TGTGCCAGCAGTACGACGGACGGCCCAGGTCGGGGCTACACCTTC; cdr3_aa: CASSTTDGPGRGYTF
clone_size: -; j_call: TRBJ2-7; v_call: TRBV25-1; d_call: TRBD2; cdr3_nt: TGTGCCAGCAGTGCAGGCGGGGGTGCTCCCTACGAGCAGTACTTC; cdr3_aa: CASSAGGGAPYEQYF
clone_size: few; j_call: TRBJ2-3; v_call: TRBV7-2; d_call: TRBD2; cdr3_nt: TGTGCCAGCAGCTTAAGCGGACTAGCGGGGTGGGCAGATACGCAGTATTTT; cdr3_aa: CASSLSGLAGWADTQYF